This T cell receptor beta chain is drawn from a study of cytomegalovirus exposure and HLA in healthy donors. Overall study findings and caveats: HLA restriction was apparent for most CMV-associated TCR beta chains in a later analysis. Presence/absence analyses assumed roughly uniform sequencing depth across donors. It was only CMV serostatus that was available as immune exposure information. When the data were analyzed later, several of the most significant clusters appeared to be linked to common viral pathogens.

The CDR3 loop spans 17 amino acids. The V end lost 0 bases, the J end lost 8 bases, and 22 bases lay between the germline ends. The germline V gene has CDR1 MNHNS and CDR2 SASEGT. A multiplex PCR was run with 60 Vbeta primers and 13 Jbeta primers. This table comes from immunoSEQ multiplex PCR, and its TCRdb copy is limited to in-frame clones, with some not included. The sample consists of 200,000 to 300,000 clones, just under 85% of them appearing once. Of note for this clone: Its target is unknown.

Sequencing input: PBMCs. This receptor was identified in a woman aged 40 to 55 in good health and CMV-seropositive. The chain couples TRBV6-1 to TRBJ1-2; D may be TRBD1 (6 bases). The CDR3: CASSEAGGARGSGGYTF. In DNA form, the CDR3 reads TGTGCCAGCAGTGAAGCCGGGGGGGCACGGGGGTCGGGCGGCTACACCTTC.